A selection of T cell receptor beta chains follows, all from one sample in a study of T-cell memory formation after mild COVID-19. TCRdb redid the calling of the 5' RACE reads with MiXCR, one entry per CDR3 protein. The sample lists some 440,000 distinct CDR3 sequences; 20% to 25% were seen once. What was sequenced was PBMCs or a T cell subset sorted from them (not recorded which). These receptors all stem from an adult woman who had mild COVID-19 (a few samples of this study predate the infection). Cell type and time point are not known. CDR3s include the opening cysteine and the closing phenylalanine or tryptophan. D genes are given only for firm matches. Clone sizes are given selectively: once, few, many, or a class where the clone is expanded.

clone size | D gene | J gene | V gene | CDR3 protein | CDR3 DNA
NA | NA | TRBJ1-5 | TRBV29-1 | CSVRATGNSNQPQHF | TGCAGCGTTAGAGCTACAGGGAATAGCAATCAGCCCCAGCATTTT
NA | NA | TRBJ2-7 | TRBV15 | CATSRGAAPYEQYF | TGTGCCACCAGCAGAGGCGCGGCCCCTTACGAGCAGTACTTC
few | TRBD1 | TRBJ2-3 | TRBV12-3/TRBV12-4 | CASSAGTARGYF | TGTGCCAGCAGTGCCGGGACAGCACGTGGGTATTTT
few | NA | TRBJ1-1 | TRBV12-3/TRBV12-4 | CASSSQENTEAFF | TGTGCCAGCAGTTCCCAGGAGAACACTGAAGCTTTCTTT
NA | NA | TRBJ2-7 | TRBV7-2 | CASSFLTTRGHEQYF | TGTGCCAGCAGCTTCTTAACCACCCGGGGTCACGAGCAGTACTTC
few | NA | TRBJ2-7 | TRBV12-5 | CASGLVEDYEQYF | TGTGCTAGTGGTTTGGTAGAAGACTACGAGCAGTACTTC
NA | TRBD2 | TRBJ2-1 | TRBV12-3/TRBV12-4 | CASREGMGLAGSYNEQFF | TGTGCCAGCAGAGAGGGGATGGGACTAGCGGGTAGCTACAATGAGCAGTTCTTC
NA | NA | TRBJ2-2 | TRBV4-1 | CASSQGVYTGELFF | TGCGCCAGCAGCCAGGGGGTATACACCGGGGAGCTGTTTTTT
NA | TRBD2 | TRBJ2-3 | TRBV5-6 | CASSRYQRGLAGIMRTTDTQYF | TGTGCCAGCAGCCGATATCAAAGGGGACTAGCGGGAATAATGCGAACCACAGATACGCAGTATTTT
NA | NA | TRBJ1-3 | TRBV7-2 | CASSSGRLSGNTIYF | TGTGCCAGCAGCTCTGGACGGCTCTCTGGAAACACCATATATTTT
few | NA | TRBJ2-1 | TRBV7-9 | CAWGPNEQFF | TGTGCCTGGGGTCCTAATGAGCAGTTCTTC
NA | NA | TRBJ2-5 | TRBV7-3 | CASSLGQGGAETQYF | TGTGCCAGCAGCCTAGGACAGGGAGGGGCAGAGACCCAGTACTTC
few | TRBD2 | TRBJ2-1 | TRBV6-1 | CASSARFSGDTLAEQFF | TGTGCCAGCAGCGCCAGATTTAGCGGGGACACCCTAGCTGAGCAGTTCTTC
NA | NA | TRBJ1-5 | TRBV7-9 | CASRGSNQPQHF | TGTGCCAGCAGGGGAAGCAATCAGCCCCAGCATTTT
NA | NA | TRBJ1-1 | TRBV18 | CASSPEWLVSTEAFF | TGTGCCAGCTCACCGGAGTGGCTAGTTAGCACTGAAGCTTTCTTT
NA | TRBD1 | TRBJ1-1 | TRBV24-1 | CATSHRGAEAFF | TGTGCCACCAGCCACAGGGGTGCTGAAGCTTTCTTT
few | NA | TRBJ2-3 | TRBV5-1 | CASRRVSSTDTQYF | TGCGCCAGCAGGCGGGTCTCTAGCACAGATACGCAGTATTTT
NA | TRBD2 | TRBJ2-1 | TRBV7-9 | CASSLGGMGLANEQFF | TGTGCCAGCAGCCTAGGGGGCATGGGACTAGCTAATGAGCAGTTCTTC
NA | TRBD2 | TRBJ2-2 | TRBV7-8 | CASSSLWDAGGLAGELFF | TGTGCCAGCAGCTCTCTGTGGGATGCGGGAGGTCTCGCCGGGGAGCTGTTTTTT
many | NA | TRBJ1-6 | TRBV3-1 | CASSQDLVTRAPLHF | TGTGCCAGCAGCCAAGATCTGGTCACCCGAGCACCCCTCCACTTT
NA | NA | TRBJ2-7 | TRBV11-2 | CASSLDAASLEQYF | TGTGCCAGCAGCTTAGATGCAGCTTCACTAGAGCAGTACTTC
few | NA | TRBJ1-1 | TRBV5-5 | CASSAPLEVGGTEAFF | TGTGCCAGCAGCGCCCCATTAGAGGTAGGGGGAACTGAAGCTTTCTTT
few | TRBD2 | TRBJ2-3 | TRBV5-1 | CASSLGLAGDFGDTQYF | TGCGCCAGCAGCCTAGGACTAGCGGGGGATTTCGGGGATACGCAGTATTTT
NA | TRBD2 | TRBJ2-2 | TRBV4-2 | CASSPSYSGGDTGELFF | TGTGCCAGCAGCCCATCTTACAGCGGGGGTGACACCGGGGAGCTGTTTTTT
many | TRBD1 | TRBJ1-1 | TRBV6-5 | CASSNPGTGNTEAFF | TGTGCCAGCAGTAACCCCGGGACAGGGAACACTGAAGCTTTCTTT
NA | NA | TRBJ1-2 | TRBV7-8 | CASSLYGIQNGYTF | TGTGCCAGCAGCTTATATGGGATCCAGAATGGCTACACCTTC
NA | NA | TRBJ2-7 | TRBV5-1 | CASSRTNRDFNEQYF | TGCGCCAGCAGCCGCACCAACAGGGATTTCAACGAGCAGTACTTC
many | TRBD1 | TRBJ1-1 | TRBV5-1 | CASSFQGALLNTEAFF | TGCGCCAGCAGCTTCCAGGGGGCTTTGCTGAACACTGAAGCTTTCTTT
NA | NA | TRBJ1-6 | TRBV19 | CASSSPEQAAYNSPLHF | TGTGCCAGTAGTAGCCCGGAACAGGCTGCCTATAATTCACCCCTCCACTTT
NA | NA | TRBJ1-2 | TRBV6-2/TRBV6-3 | CASSLTGNSGYTF | TGTGCCAGCAGCCTTACAGGGAATAGTGGCTACACCTTC
NA | NA | TRBJ2-2 | TRBV6-5 | CASSWVSANTGELFF | TGTGCCAGCAGTTGGGTCAGCGCGAACACCGGGGAGCTGTTTTTT
many | TRBD2 | TRBJ2-1 | TRBV20-1 | CSARDPYRGGPSNEQFF | TGCAGTGCTAGAGATCCCTACCGGGGAGGGCCCTCGAATGAGCAGTTCTTC
NA | NA | TRBJ2-3 | TRBV2 | CASSDPEIGDTQYF | TGTGCCAGCAGTGACCCGGAGATTGGAGATACGCAGTATTTT
NA | NA | TRBJ1-4 | TRBV12-3/TRBV12-4 | CASSPREFNEKLFF | TGTGCCAGCAGTCCTAGGGAGTTTAATGAAAAACTGTTTTTT
NA | TRBD2 | TRBJ2-7 | TRBV20-1 | CSAWLTSAEQYF | TGCAGTGCTTGGCTTACTAGCGCCGAGCAGTACTTC
NA | NA | TRBJ1-6 | TRBV2 | CASSRVIRHF | TGTGCCAGCAGCCGAGTAATTCGCCACTTT
NA | TRBD2 | TRBJ2-4 | TRBV20-1 | CSAKVAGDAKNIQYF | TGCAGTGCTAAGGTAGCGGGAGATGCCAAAAACATTCAGTACTTC
NA | NA | TRBJ2-1 | TRBV12-2 | CASRSTPRRESGYNEQFF | TGTGCAAGTCGCTCTACCCCTCGGCGGGAGAGCGGCTACAATGAGCAGTTCTTC
NA | NA | TRBJ2-1 | TRBV6-2/TRBV6-3 | CASNSGYYNEQFF | TGTGCCAGCAATAGCGGATACTACAATGAGCAGTTCTTC
few | TRBD1 | TRBJ2-7 | TRBV7-9 | CASSGTGYTYEQYF | TGTGCCAGCAGCGGGACAGGTTATACCTACGAGCAGTACTTC
NA | NA | TRBJ2-3 | TRBV11-2 | CASSPDAWGPKEDTQYF | TGTGCCAGCAGCCCAGACGCTTGGGGGCCCAAGGAGGATACGCAGTATTTT
few | NA | TRBJ2-1 | TRBV25-1 | CASTEGGVSYNEQFF | TGTGCCAGCACCGAAGGGGGAGTTTCCTACAATGAGCAGTTCTTC
NA | TRBD2 | TRBJ2-4 | TRBV18 | CASSTGAGEAKNIQYF | TGTGCCAGCTCAACAGGAGCGGGAGAGGCCAAAAACATTCAGTACTTC
few | NA | TRBJ1-3 | TRBV3-1 | CASSQVGRNTIYF | TGTGCCAGCAGCCAGGTCGGCCGGAACACCATATATTTT
once | NA | TRBJ2-3 | TRBV5-1 | CASSVGGPDTQYF | TGCGCCAGCAGCGTCGGGGGTCCGGATACGCAGTATTTT
NA | NA | TRBJ1-1 | TRBV9 | CASSVDHTLNTEAFF | TGTGCCAGCAGCGTAGATCACACGTTGAACACTGAAGCTTTCTTT
few | NA | TRBJ1-1 | TRBV9 | CASSVAWVDSEAFF | TGTGCCAGCAGCGTAGCGTGGGTTGACAGTGAAGCTTTCTTT
NA | NA | TRBJ2-1 | TRBV19 | CASSSPGREQFF | TGTGCCAGTAGTTCCCCCGGGCGTGAGCAGTTCTTC